This T cell receptor beta chain was captured in a study of shared clonotypes between healthy human individuals (dated by TCRdb to about 2020). About the investigation overall: A couple of women and three men aged 18 to 49 years were included in the cohort. Different laboratories and diverse techniques were used to prepare libraries and sequence TCR repertoires, to increase sequencing depth and limit assay-specific biases. Per donor, leukapheresis produced somewhere between about 0.94 and 9.5 billion PBMCs. Per donor, three plates each were used for CD4 naive and CD4 memory, two for CD8 naive, and one for CD8 memory. Blood TCR repertoires of roughly five healthy adults were deeply sequenced to estimate repertoire size and the extent of clonotype sharing between individuals. Overall results and qualifications from the work: Sampling was restricted to blood, and TCR repertoires in tissue are likely to differ from TCR repertoires in blood. Incomplete sequencing was indicated by rarefaction of sorted-subset datasets, despite the large sequencing depth. Compared with non-shared clonotypes, clonotypes shared by all four sorted-subset donors had higher generation probabilities. Pairwise subsampling led to the expectation that sequencing depth would affect the degree of clonotype sharing among donors. Naive subsets generally had larger estimated clonotype richness than memory subsets did. Across four donors, about 5% of naive CD4, roughly 3.5% of naive CD8, 2.3% of memory CD4, and under 0.45% of memory CD8 clonotypes were shared. The genetic and exposure-history diversity represented was limited by the small number of donors.

Healthy HIV-negative adults with no recently reported acute infections or vaccinations were included as donors. All donors were Caucasian adults living in Nashville, Tennessee, USA. CD4+ T cells were enriched through magnetic negative selection, after which naive cells were positively selected on CD45RA and the remaining negative fraction served as the memory subset. After blood collection by leukapheresis, PBMCs were isolated using Ficoll-Histopaque density gradient centrifugation and then cryopreserved in the vapor phase of liquid nitrogen. Purity and quantity of every magnetically sorted T cell population were checked by analytical flow cytometry. Genomic DNA was isolated from every sorted fraction and measured by UV absorbance on a Nanodrop 2000c. As to this clone: Its antigen target is currently unknown. Base quality data are lacking; no much larger clone is found one base away.

Using the deep immunoSEQ assay, TCR CDR3 regions were amplified from genomic DNA by multiplex PCR. Extracted genomic DNA from each cell subset was distributed evenly across all wells of several immunoSEQ 96-well plates, and each plate was treated as a replicate. Each replicate PCR for sorted subsets received around 0.2 ug genomic DNA, equal to about 30,000 T cell genomes. The purified libraries were quantified using a Qubit 3.0 fluorometer, sized with a Bioanalyzer 2100, and then quantified again using the KAPA Library Quantification kit. Every immunoSEQ 96-well plate was sequenced on a dedicated single-read 150-cycle Illumina NextSeq 550 flow cell. The authors processed their data as follows. Because only junctional sequences without quality scores were contained in the immunoSEQ output, filtering matching that applied to full-length reads could not be performed. To assign V/J genes and CDR3, sequences were annotated using PyIR, a Python wrapper for IgBLAST v1.9, with IMGT germline references. Reads with weak V/J assignments (E-value above 1e-6), missing CDR3, stop codons, out-of-frame junctions, or ambiguous translated residues were removed. V3J clonotypes were defined by identical inferred V gene, J gene, and CDR3 amino acid sequence. Percentage overlap between repertoires was computed as shared unique clonotypes divided by the size of the smaller repertoire. Three approaches were used to assess repertoire richness: RTK rarefaction, the Chao1 estimator, and Recon v2.1 estimates of unobserved clonotypes. For all TCRbeta clonotypes obtained by the gDNA method from four donors, generation probabilities were computed with OLGA. The source is immuneACCESS, and TCRdb retained only in-frame sequences with V and J called. Part of the clones is not carried over; for the studies checked, unresolved V genes explain less than half of this, and the remainder is unexplained. The DNA was the basis for D and trimming; V, J and clone size are from that table. This sample is represented by 2,500,000 or so clones; over 85% of them were singletons. More than 0.35% of the sample is taken by the ten largest.

Including cysteine and phenylalanine, the CDR3 has 15 amino acids. Just the 45-base CDR3 DNA is kept, in frame starting at base 1. The germline V end is reduced by 4 bases and the J end by 2 bases; junction bases left unmatched: 6. Per the germline V gene, MNHNS is the CDR1 and SASEGT is the CDR2. Here the chain combines TRBV6-1 and TRBJ2-3; 7 middle bases align to TRBD1. The sequence derives from a man in his late teens or twenties in good health. Some clones in this sample may be carry-over from other donors' samples. Sample: naive CD4+ T cells from PBMCs. In light of the paper, this sample's cell subset or site label describes: CD45RA+ positively selected. Read as DNA, the sequence is TGTGCCAGCAGTGGCCGGGACAGAATCACAGATACGCAGTATTTT. Translated, it gives CASSGRDRITDTQYF.